These 21 T cell receptor beta chains originate from one sample sequenced in a study of T cells in Graves' hyperthyroidism and ophthalmopathy. TCR beta CDR3 sequences were amplified from RNA transcripts. HTBI primers were used for first-round RT-PCR of the TCR CDR3. TCRdb passed the multiplex PCR reads through MiXCR, listing each CDR3 protein once. The sample contains fewer than 900,000 distinct CDR3 sequences, approximately 19% of which appear only once. Input material: blood. The source of these receptors is a woman aged 45-65 years with Graves' hyperthyroidism that later progressed to Graves' ophthalmopathy.

The chain employs TRBV30 and TRBJ2-3, with D unresolved. CDR1 is GTSNPN and CDR2 is SVGIG in the germline V gene (reference sequence). This CDR3 is 11 amino acids long. Trimming took off 3 bases at V and 7 bases at J, with 8 bases between the two ends. The CDR3: CAWRPSNTQYF. The CDR3 DNA sequence: TGTGCCTGGAGACCAAGCAATACGCAGTATTTT.

The sample holds many counts of this clonotype. The gene calls are TRBV30 and TRBJ2-7; D is possibly TRBD2 (6 bases). The CDR3 consists of 13 residues. The V gene lost 2 bases and the J gene lost 2 bases, with 10 bases spanning the gap. CDR1 and CDR2 (germline): GTSNPN, SVGIG (reference sequence). CDR3 in DNA: TGTGCCTGGAGTCCTGGAGGGACCTACGAGCAGTACTTC. It translates to CAWSPGGTYEQYF.

This chain links TRBV6-1 with TRBJ2-1; D is perhaps TRBD2 (5 bases). V shed 8 bases and J shed 10 bases, with 12 bases lying between them. Per the germline V gene, CDR1 is MNHNS and CDR2 is SASEGT. The CDR3 runs 11 residues. The CDR3 loop reads CASSRPGEQFF. CDR3 sequence (DNA): TGTGCCAGCTCCCGACCGGGGGAGCAGTTCTTC.

Points on this clonotype: A junction end diverges from the germline sequence, so it may reflect a read error. The CDR3 DNA is TGTGCCATCAGTGAATCAACAACTAATGAAAAACTGGTTTTT. Encoded protein: CAISESTTNEKLVF. The chain is built from TRBV10-3 and TRBJ1-4; D unclear. Germline V gene data show CDR1 as ENHRY and CDR2 as SYGVKD. The length of the CDR3 is 14 residues.

This clonotype appeared a few times. At one boundary the junction diverges from the germline segment, which might be a read error. This chain connects TRBV24-1 to TRBJ2-2; D gene ambiguous. The CDR3 loop spans 14 amino acids. The germline CDR1 and CDR2 sequences are KGHDR and SFDVKD. CDR3 loop: CASSSRTNTGELFF. The DNA for the CDR3 is TGTGCCTCCAGTTCCAGGACGAACACCGGGGAGCTGTTTTTT.

This clonotype was picked up a small number of times. The rearrangement links TRBV5-1 to TRBJ1-1, with D tentatively TRBD1 (5 bases). The CDR3 is made up of 15 amino acids. Germline CDR1 and CDR2: SGHRS and YFSETQ. The V gene lost 0 bases and the J gene lost 11 bases, with 20 bases spanning the gap. DNA of the CDR3: TGCGCCAGCAGCTTGGCGGGGGGTTCCGAATCGAGTGCTTTCTTT. Protein product: CASSLAGGSESSAFF.

At least ten counts were recorded for this clonotype. The rearrangement links TRBV29-1 to TRBJ1-1; D is uncertain. V was cut by 7 bases and J by 0 bases, with 12 bases left in between. Germline loops: CDR1 SQVTM, CDR2 ANQGSEA. The CDR3 is 13 amino acids. The CDR3 here is CSASTTMNTEAFF. The CDR3 region has the DNA TGCAGCGCTTCGACAACAATGAACACTGAAGCTTTCTTT. The entire variable domain, with the rest obtained from reference TRBV29-1 and TRBJ1-1, is as follows: SAVISQKPSRDICQRGTSLTIQCQVDSQVTMMFWYRQQPGQSLTLIATANQGSEATYESGFVIDKFPISRPNLTFSTLTVSNMSPEDSSIYLCSASTTMNTEAFFGQGTRLTVV.

This clonotype has just a few counts. The chain couples TRBV27 to TRBJ2-3; D gene unclear. The ends were cut back, 5 bases at V and 0 bases at J, with 9 bases in the middle. Germline V lookup: CDR1 MNHEY, CDR2 SMNVEV (reference sequence). This CDR3 region has 14 residues. CDR3 sequence reads: CASSRLPSTDTQYF. The CDR3 region has the DNA TGTGCCAGCAGTCGCCTTCCTAGCACAGATACGCAGTATTTT.

The V and J genes are TRBV12-3 or TRBV12-4 and TRBJ1-2; possibly TRBD1 for D (5 bases). The V end lost 3 bases, the J end lost 6 bases, and 17 bases lay between the germline ends. The CDR3 length is 15 residues. CDR3 nucleotides: TGTGCCAGCAGTTTCTACGGGGCGGCGGGGGATGGCTACACCTTC. Protein product: CASSFYGAAGDGYTF.

This clonotype was seen many times. The chain carries TRBV6-1 and TRBJ1-1; D possibly corresponds to TRBD1 (6 bases). The ends were cut back, 6 bases at V and 3 bases at J, with 14 bases in the middle. From germline, CDR1 is MNHNS and CDR2 SASEGT. The CDR3 runs 14 residues. The CDR3 reads CASRTGWVDTEAFF. The CDR3 coding sequence is TGTGCCAGCAGAACAGGGTGGGTTGACACTGAAGCTTTCTTT.

This clonotype was seen at least ten times. The V gene is TRBV5-1, the J gene TRBJ1-1; TRBD1 agrees at 10 bases. Germline lookup yields CDR1 SGHRS and CDR2 YFSETQ. The junction had 6 bases not matched to a gene; V was cut back by 0 bases and J by 7 bases. CDR3 length equals 15 residues. CDR3: CASSLDRQGASEAFF. The CDR3 nucleotides are TGCGCCAGCAGCTTGGATCGACAGGGGGCAAGTGAAGCTTTCTTT.

To note about this clonotype: Lacking the conserved final phenylalanine or tryptophan, this CDR3 likely reflects a read error. This chain links TRBV2 with TRBJ2-5; D is perhaps TRBD2 (6 bases). The CDR3 contains 13 residues. The germline CDR1 and CDR2 sequences are SNHLY and FYNNEI. The CDR3 region has the DNA TGTGCCAGGAGTGCGGAGGGTTTAGAGACCCAGTACCTC. Protein sequence: CARSAEGLETQYL.

This clonotype was seen more than once but under ten times. The chain links TRBV6-1 to TRBJ1-4; no definite D call. The germline gives CDR1 MNHNS, CDR2 SASEGT. Trimming shortened V by 5 bases and J by 7 bases, and 14 bases separated the two germline ends. This CDR3 is built from 14 residues. The CDR3 is CASSLVRAGEKLFF. Here the CDR3 DNA reads TGTGCCAGCAGTTTAGTGAGGGCGGGTGAAAAACTGTTTTTT.

Only a few counts were recorded for this clonotype. CDR3 protein: CASSPLGLGNSPLHF. CDR3 nucleotides: TGTGCCAGCAGCCCATTGGGCCTCGGGAATTCACCCCTCCACTTT. This chain joins TRBV4-2 and TRBJ1-6; D not resolved. The germline CDR1 and CDR2 sequences are LGHNA and YNFKEQ. Trimming stripped 4 bases from V and 7 bases from J, with 14 bases between. This CDR3 is built from 15 residues.

V gene TRBV12-3 or TRBV12-4 combines with J gene TRBJ2-1; no clear D. V was clipped by 3 bases and J by 7 bases, with 13 bases between them. The CDR3 is 14 residues long. This CDR3 is CASSLAVMRNEQFF. CDR3 DNA sequence: TGTGCCAGCAGTTTGGCGGTAATGCGTAATGAGCAGTTCTTC.

This clonotype was counted many times. V usage is TRBV6-1 and J usage is TRBJ1-5; tentative D call: TRBD1 (6 bases). Germline V gene sequence: CDR1 MNHNS, CDR2 SASEGT. The ends were cut back, 5 bases at V and 7 bases at J, with 15 bases in the middle. This CDR3 spans 14 amino acids. The DNA for the CDR3 is TGTGCCAGCAGTTGGGCAGGGGCTTTGCAGCCCCAGCATTTT. It codes for CASSWAGALQPQHF.

This clonotype was counted between two and nine times. This sequence joins TRBV5-1 and TRBJ1-2, with D hard to call. Germline V gene lookup returns CDR1 SGHRS and CDR2 YFSETQ. This CDR3 has 13 amino acids. V was cut by 3 bases and J by 2 bases, with 8 bases left in between. The CDR3 protein is CASSYRPNYGYTF. For the CDR3, the DNA is TGCGCCAGCAGCTACCGGCCAAACTATGGCTACACCTTC. The variable domain in full, completed from reference TRBV5-1 and TRBJ1-2, reads KAGVTQTPRYLIKTRGQQVTLSCSPISGHRSVSWYQQTPGQGLQFLFEYFSETQRNKGNFPGRFSGRQFSNSRSEMNVSTLELGDSALYLCASSYRPNYGYTFGSGTRLTVV.

The gene calls are TRBV18 and TRBJ2-3; D uncertain. V lost 2 bases to trimming and J lost 4 bases, with 7 bases between them. The CDR3 consists of 13 residues. Germline V lookup: CDR1 KGHSH, CDR2 LQKENI. The CDR3 region has the DNA TGTGCCAGCTCACCAGGTTCCGCAGATACGCAGTATTTT. As protein: CASSPGSADTQYF.

The J gene is TRBJ1-6, the V gene TRBV29-1, with 8 bases aligning to TRBD1. V gave up 7 bases and J gave up 10 bases; unmatched junction bases: 9. The CDR3 contains 13 residues. Germline CDR1 and CDR2: SQVTM and ANQGSEA. CDR3 sequence reads: CSARTGQDSPLHF. CDR3 nucleotide sequence: TGCAGCGCTCGGACAGGGCAGGACTCACCCCTCCACTTT.

This clonotype has only a few counts. The gene calls are TRBV4-2 and TRBJ1-2, with 8 bases matching TRBD1. Germline loops: CDR1 LGHNA, CDR2 YNFKEQ. J gave up 7 bases and V 0 bases, and 10 bases lay outside the gene matches. The CDR3 is 16 residues long. CDR3: CASSQDHGQGSSGYTF. CDR3 sequence (DNA): TGTGCCAGCAGCCAAGATCACGGACAGGGCTCCTCTGGCTACACCTTC.

This clonotype was picked up many times. The chain employs TRBV5-4 and TRBJ1-4; 7 positions match TRBD1. Germline CDR1 is SGHNT and CDR2 is YYREEE (reference sequence). The CDR3 length is 15 residues. After removal of 1 base from V and 3 bases from J, the junction contained 3 bases not matched to a gene. CDR3 loop: CASSLQGGPNEKLFF. The CDR3 region has the DNA TGTGCCAGCAGCTTGCAGGGGGGACCTAATGAAAAACTGTTTTTT.